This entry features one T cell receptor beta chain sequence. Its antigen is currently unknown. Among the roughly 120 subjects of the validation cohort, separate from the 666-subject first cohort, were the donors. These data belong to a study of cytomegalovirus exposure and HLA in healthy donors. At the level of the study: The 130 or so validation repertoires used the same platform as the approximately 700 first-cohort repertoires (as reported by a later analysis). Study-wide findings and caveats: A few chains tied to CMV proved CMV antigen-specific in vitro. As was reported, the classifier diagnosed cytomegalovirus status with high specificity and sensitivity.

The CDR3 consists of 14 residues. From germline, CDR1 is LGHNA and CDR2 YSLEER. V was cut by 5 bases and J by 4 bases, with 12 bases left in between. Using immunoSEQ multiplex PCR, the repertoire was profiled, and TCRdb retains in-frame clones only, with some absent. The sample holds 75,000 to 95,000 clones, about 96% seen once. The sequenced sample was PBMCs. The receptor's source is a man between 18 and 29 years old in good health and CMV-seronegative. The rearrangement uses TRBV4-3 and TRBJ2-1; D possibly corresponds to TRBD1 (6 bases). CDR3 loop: CASSLGGEYNEQFF. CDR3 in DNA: TGCGCCAGCAGCTTAGGGGGAGAATACAATGAGCAGTTCTTC.